This T cell receptor (beta chain) was recorded in a study of radiotherapy plus CTLA-4 blockade in lung cancer. Study overall: In approximately 17% of patients, objective responses were seen; 25% to 40% had disease control.

Study-wide points: Blood-borne expansion of tumor-derived TCR clones followed radiotherapy plus ipilimumab. Alongside interferon-beta, early blood T cell clone dynamics were reportedly the best predictor of response.

This CDR3 has 18 amino acids. Germline-derived CDR1 and CDR2 are MNHEY and SMNVEV (reference sequence). The V and J ends lost 5 bases and 5 bases, in that order; junction bases with no gene match: 16. Of note for this clone: Antigen unknown.

This table comes from immunoSEQ multiplex PCR, and its TCRdb copy is limited to in-frame clones, with some not included. The sample consists of about 73,000 clones, around 87% of them appearing once. The TCR was taken from a human donor with non-small cell lung cancer that progressed on radiotherapy plus ipilimumab. V is TRBV27 and J is TRBJ1-5; 9 bases match TRBD1. The sample was peripheral blood, taken from a patient treated with radiotherapy plus ipilimumab. The CDR3 is CASSPLGTTGQGYQPQHF. The CDR3 nucleotides are TGTGCCAGCAGTCCCCTGGGGACAACGGGACAGGGCTATCAGCCCCAGCATTTT.